Presented here are 9 T cell receptor beta chains from one specimen sequenced in a study of shared clonotypes between healthy human individuals. The data were produced by immunoSEQ multiplex PCR, yet TCRdb's version contains in-frame clones alone and is incomplete. The sample yields about 520,000 clones, 81% seen once. The specimen was PBMCs. Every receptor here comes from a woman aged 40-49 years in good health. Some clones in this sample may be carry-over from other donors' samples.

This sequence joins TRBV7-2 and TRBJ1-5, with D possibly TRBD1 on 6 matching bases. V was clipped by 3 bases and J by 0 bases, with 18 bases between them. Per germline, CDR1 SGHTA and CDR2 FQGNSA. There are 18 residues in the CDR3. The DNA for the CDR3 is TGTGCCAGCAGCTTGGAAGTCCCAGGGGTTAGTAGCAATCAGCCCCAGCATTTT. This gives the protein CASSLEVPGVSSNQPQHF. Looking up the rest from reference TRBV7-2 and TRBJ1-5 gives the full variable domain: GAGVSQSPSNKVTEKGKDVELRCDPISGHTALYWYRQSLGQGLEFLIYFQGNSAPDKSGLPSDRFSAERTGGSVSTLTIQRTQQEDSAVYLCASSLEVPGVSSNQPQHFGDGTRLSIL.

As concerns this clone: This could be a read error, since a much larger clone is one nucleotide away. The rearrangement uses TRBV5-5 and TRBJ2-5; no firm D call. The CDR3 is 13 residues long. CDR1 is SGHKS, CDR2 YYEKEE, per germline (reference sequence). Trimming cost V 2 bases and J 1 base, with 6 bases left between them. CDR3 protein: CASSLHGQETQYF. In DNA form, the CDR3 reads TGTGCCAGCAGCTTACATGGCCAAGAGACCCAGTACTTC.

The genes are TRBV28 and TRBJ1-1; 10 positions agree with TRBD1. The V gene's germline CDR1 is MDHEN and CDR2 SYDVKM. This CDR3 has 16 amino acids. V was clipped by 7 bases and J by 1 base; unmatched bases: 9. The chain's CDR3 is CASKTGGEIGNTEAFF. The DNA for the CDR3 is TGTGCCAGCAAGACAGGGGGCGAGATAGGGAACACTGAAGCTTTCTTT.

This clone was seen many times. Different DNA sequences within this sample yield the same CDR3. The chain links TRBV30 to TRBJ2-2; D not resolved. Germline assignment: CDR1 GTSNPN and CDR2 SVGIG (reference sequence). CDR3 length: 11 amino acids. V dropped 0 bases and J dropped 7 bases, with 3 bases sitting between them. The CDR3 sequence: CAWSVGGELFF. The CDR3 DNA sequence: TGTGCCTGGAGTGTAGGCGGGGAGCTGTTTTTT. Combining the CDR3 with reference TRBV30 and TRBJ2-2 gives the whole variable domain SQTIHQWPATLVQPVGSPLSLECTVEGTSNPNLYWYRQAAGRGLQLLFYSVGIGQISSEVPQNLSASRPQDRQFILSSKKLLLSDSGFYLCAWSVGGELFFGEGSRLTVL.

This chain joins TRBV19 and TRBJ2-7, with 9 positions matching TRBD2. Trimming removed 7 bases from V and 2 bases from J; junction bases left unmatched: 3. The length of the CDR3 is 13 residues. The germline V gene encodes CDR1 LNHDA and CDR2 SQIVND (reference sequence). The CDR3 here is CASTAGGAYEQYF. As DNA, the CDR3 is TGTGCCAGTACGGCGGGAGGGGCCTACGAGCAGTACTTC.

The table lists this clone with a few counts. The gene calls are TRBV6-5 and TRBJ1-5; D gene unclear. V was trimmed by 0 bases and J by 2 bases, leaving 8 bases between them. Germline lookup yields CDR1 MNHEY and CDR2 SVGAGI. The CDR3 runs to 15 residues. The CDR3 nucleotides are TGTGCCAGCAGTTACTCGTCCGGGGGCAATCAGCCCCAGCATTTT. It codes for CASSYSSGGNQPQHF.

This chain joins TRBV15 and TRBJ2-5; 11 nucleotides match TRBD1. Germline V gene lookup returns CDR1 LNHNV and CDR2 YYDKDF (reference sequence). V lost 8 bases and J lost 5; bases outside the gene matches: 4. There are 13 residues in the CDR3. CDR3 amino acids: CATQRDRGETQYF. The CDR3 DNA reads as TGTGCCACCCAGCGGGACAGGGGGGAGACCCAGTACTTC.

The V gene is TRBV4-2, the J gene TRBJ2-5; 8 nucleotides agree with TRBD1. J lost 2 bases, V lost 1 base, and 3 bases had no gene match. Germline V CDR1 and CDR2: LGHNA, YNFKEQ. This CDR3 is 15 amino acids long. The chain's CDR3 is CASSQAGTGQETQYF. Written as DNA, the CDR3 is TGTGCCAGCAGCCAAGCCGGGACAGGTCAAGAGACCCAGTACTTC.

Concerning this clone itself: The same CDR3 also results from other DNA sequences found in this sample. The gene calls are TRBV30 and TRBJ1-1; 7 bases match TRBD1. V lost 2 bases to trimming and J lost 2 bases; unmatched junction nucleotides: 2. The CDR3 extends over 13 amino acids. Germline V gene lookup returns CDR1 GTSNPN and CDR2 SVGIG (reference sequence). CDR3 residues: CAWSRQGNTEAFF. CDR3 in DNA: TGTGCCTGGAGTCGACAGGGAAACACTGAAGCTTTCTTT. Variable domain in full (rest from reference TRBV30 and TRBJ1-1): SQTIHQWPATLVQPVGSPLSLECTVEGTSNPNLYWYRQAAGRGLQLLFYSVGIGQISSEVPQNLSASRPQDRQFILSSKKLLLSDSGFYLCAWSRQGNTEAFFGQGTRLTVV.